This TCR beta chain was profiled in a study of shared clonotypes between healthy human individuals. This table comes from immunoSEQ multiplex PCR, and its TCRdb copy is limited to in-frame clones, with some not included. The sample has 1.6 million or so clones, about 98.5% seen once. Germline values: CDR1 MGHDK, CDR2 SYGVNS. The CDR3 contains 12 residues. V gave up 4 bases and J gave up 8 bases, with 11 bases separating them. The chain is built from TRBV25-1 and TRBJ1-2; tentatively, D is TRBD1 (5 bases). Input material: naive CD4+ T cells sorted from blood. Specified subset: CD45RA+ positively selected. This TCR was recovered from a man aged 25-40 years in good health. The CDR3 protein is CASSGQWDGYTF. The CDR3 region has the DNA TGTGCCAGCAGTGGCCAGTGGGACGGCTACACCTTC.